These 20 T cell receptor beta chains originate from one sample sequenced in a study of cytomegalovirus exposure and HLA in healthy donors. Vbeta (60) and Jbeta (13) primers were used in the PCR. The protocol was immunoSEQ multiplex PCR, while the TCRdb copy is restricted to in-frame clones and leaves out a portion. The sample records 80,000 or so clones, 65% to 85% being singletons. The specimen sequenced was PBMCs. Receptors originate from a man aged 60 to 75 in good health and CMV-seropositive.

This sequence joins TRBV18 and TRBJ1-1; D unresolved. The CDR3 contains 14 residues. The germline V and J ends were trimmed by 4 bases and 6 bases, with 15 bases remaining between them. Germline values: CDR1 KGHSH, CDR2 LQKENI. The CDR3 protein is CASSRLAGKAEAFF. CDR3 coding DNA: TGTGCCAGCTCACGCCTCGCCGGGAAGGCTGAAGCTTTCTTT.

This clone has just a few counts. The chain carries TRBV6-6 and TRBJ2-7, with D possibly being TRBD1 (5 bases). V dropped 10 bases and J dropped 3 bases, with 19 bases sitting between them. The CDR3 is made up of 14 amino acids. CDR1 and CDR2 from the germline V gene are MNHNY and SVGAGI (reference sequence). The CDR3 loop reads CATLKGDPYYEQYF. CDR3 DNA sequence: TGTGCCACCCTTAAAGGGGATCCTTACTACGAGCAGTACTTC.

The chain recombines TRBV29-1 with TRBJ1-1, with 9 bases matching TRBD1. This CDR3 spans 13 amino acids. CDR1 SQVTM and CDR2 ANQGSEA come from the germline V gene. In DNA form, the CDR3 reads TGCAGTGCTAGATGGACAGGGGACACTGAAGCTTTCTTT. Translation gives CSARWTGDTEAFF.

The rearrangement uses TRBV6-5 and TRBJ1-1; 10 bases line up with TRBD1. CDR1 and CDR2 (germline): MNHEY, SVGAGI. The ends lost 4 bases at V and 4 bases at J; junction bases unmatched: 0. This CDR3 is 13 amino acids long. CDR3 amino acids: CASSWDRGTEAFF. The DNA for the CDR3 is TGTGCCAGCAGTTGGGACAGGGGCACTGAAGCTTTCTTT.

The chain uses TRBV11-2 and TRBJ2-1; 8 bases agree with TRBD1. CDR1 is SGHAT, CDR2 FQNNGV, per germline. With 1 base clipped from V and 2 bases from J, the junction kept 1 base outside the gene matches. This CDR3 is built from 15 residues. CDR3 protein: CASSLGTGTYNEQFF. The CDR3 nucleotides are TGTGCCAGCAGCTTAGGGACAGGGACCTACAATGAGCAGTTCTTC.

This clone was seen a handful of times. The chain is built from TRBV9 and TRBJ2-3; 8 bases fit TRBD1. The CDR3 contains 16 residues. Germline CDR1 and CDR2: SGDLS and YYNGEE. With 4 bases clipped from V and 4 bases from J, the junction kept 11 bases outside the gene matches. The CDR3 protein is CASSTRTGLNADTQYF. CDR3 DNA: TGTGCCAGCAGCACCCGGACAGGGCTAAACGCAGATACGCAGTATTTT.

This chain joins TRBV2 and TRBJ2-3, with 16 bases that match TRBD2. V was clipped by 10 bases and J by 0 bases; unmatched bases: 16. The CDR3 extends over 20 amino acids. Germline CDR1 is SNHLY and CDR2 is FYNNEI. This CDR3 reads CATLLRAGTSGGASTDTQYF. The CDR3 bases are TGTGCCACACTCCTTCGCGCCGGGACTAGCGGGGGGGCTAGCACAGATACGCAGTATTTT.

This clone has only a few counts. This chain joins TRBV2 and TRBJ2-7, with D tentatively TRBD2 (6 bases). Per germline, CDR1 SNHLY and CDR2 FYNNEI. This CDR3 has 12 amino acids. V lost 7 bases and J lost 0, with 7 bases in between. The CDR3 DNA follows: TGTGCCAGCAAGGAGGGCTCCTACGAGCAGTACTTC. Translation: CASKEGSYEQYF. The full variable domain, in which reference TRBV2 and TRBJ2-7 provide the parts outside the CDR3, is EPEVTQTPSHQVTQMGQEVILRCVPISNHLYFYWYRQILGQKVEFLVSFYNNEISEKSEIFDDQFSVERPDGSNFTLKIRSTKLEDSAMYFCASKEGSYEQYFGPGTRLTVT.

This clone has only a few counts. CDR3 DNA sequence: TGTGCCAGCAGCTTGGGGGGGCCCCTAAATGAGCAGTTCTTC. Residues: CASSLGGPLNEQFF. The J gene is TRBJ2-1, the V gene TRBV7-9; TRBD2 is a possible D gene (7 bases). The CDR3 totals 14 residues. CDR1 and CDR2 from the germline V gene are SEHNR and FQNEAQ (reference sequence). V shed 3 bases and J shed 7 bases, with 13 bases lying between them. Full variable domain (missing parts from reference TRBV7-9 and TRBJ2-1): DTGVSQNPRHKITKRGQNVTFRCDPISEHNRLYWYRQTLGQGPEFLTYFQNEAQLEKSRLLSDRFSAERPKGSFSTLEIQRTEQGDSAMYLCASSLGGPLNEQFFGPGTRLTVL.

V gene TRBV11-3 combines with J gene TRBJ2-5, with 9 bases fitting TRBD1. Germline V gene data show CDR1 as SGHNT and CDR2 as YENEEA. The J segment lost 0 bases and the V segment lost 4 bases, leaving 6 bases of the junction unmatched. The CDR3 loop spans 16 amino acids. The DNA of the CDR3 is TGTGCCAGCAGCTCAGGGGGACAGGGTTACCAAGAGACCCAGTACTTC. This codes for CASSSGGQGYQETQYF.

For this clone: The junction departs from the called germline gene at one end, perhaps through a read error. The genes are TRBV7-9 and TRBJ2-1, with D tentatively TRBD1 (5 bases). This CDR3 region has 15 residues. Germline V CDR1 and CDR2: SEHNR, FQNEAQ (reference sequence). This chain's CDR3 is CASSPWATDPPNWIF. The DNA of the CDR3 is TGTGCCAGCAGCCCCTGGGCGACAGATCCTCCGAATTGGATCTTC.

The chain uses TRBV19 and TRBJ2-7; 10 positions match TRBD1. CDR1 LNHDA and CDR2 SQIVND come from the germline V gene (reference sequence). The J segment lost 3 bases and the V segment lost 5 bases, leaving 4 bases of the junction unmatched. The CDR3 totals 14 residues. CDR3 sequence (DNA): TGTGCCAGTAGTGCGGGGACAGGGGTCTACGAGCAGTACTTC. Its translation is CASSAGTGVYEQYF.

In its sample, this clone was seen a few times. The chain is built from TRBV6-5 and TRBJ2-2; D gene uncertain. CDR1 and CDR2 from the germline V gene are MNHEY and SVGAGI. The CDR3 is made up of 12 amino acids. Trimming left V 4 bases short and J 8 bases short, with 8 bases between. In DNA, the CDR3 is TGTGCCAGCAGTTCCTTAGCTGGGGAGCTGTTTTTT. Protein: CASSSLAGELFF.

The V and J genes are TRBV6-1 and TRBJ1-1, with D possibly being TRBD1 (6 bases). The CDR3 contains 15 residues. Between the trimmed V and J ends, which lost 3 bases and 7 bases, there was a span of 18 bases. Germline CDR1 MNHNS, CDR2 SASEGT. The CDR3 loop reads CASSDPAAGADEAFF. In nucleotides, the CDR3 is TGTGCCAGCAGTGACCCGGCCGCAGGGGCGGATGAAGCTTTCTTT.

This chain connects TRBV5-8 to TRBJ2-1, with D perhaps matching TRBD1 (6 bases). V was shortened by 7 bases and J by 5 bases, with 16 bases between the two germline ends. The CDR3 extends over 14 amino acids. Germline V gene lookup returns CDR1 SGHTS and CDR2 YDEGEE. The CDR3 DNA reads TGTGCCAGCGGACCGAGGGGGAACCACAATGAGCAGTTCTTC. Protein product: CASGPRGNHNEQFF.

V and J are TRBV2 and TRBJ1-2, with TRBD1 matching 8 bases. The length of the CDR3 is 15 residues. The V and J ends lost 6 bases and 3 bases, in that order; junction bases with no gene match: 9. The germline V gene has CDR1 SNHLY and CDR2 FYNNEI. The CDR3 DNA sequence: TGTGCCAGCAGAAAACAGGGGGACGGCTACTATGGCTACACCTTC. Translated: CASRKQGDGYYGYTF. Looking up the rest from reference TRBV2 and TRBJ1-2 gives the full variable domain: EPEVTQTPSHQVTQMGQEVILRCVPISNHLYFYWYRQILGQKVEFLVSFYNNEISEKSEIFDDQFSVERPDGSNFTLKIRSTKLEDSAMYFCASRKQGDGYYGYTFGSGTRLTVV.

The chain carries TRBV10-2 and TRBJ2-3; no clear D gene. Trimming took off 6 bases at V and 0 bases at J, with 7 bases between the two ends. The CDR3 totals 13 residues. Germline V gene data show CDR1 as WSHSY and CDR2 as SAAADI. CDR3 sequence (DNA): TGCGCCAGCAGAGATACTAGCACAGATACGCAGTATTTT. Translation gives CASRDTSTDTQYF.

This chain uses TRBV11-2 with TRBJ2-7; 8 bases are a match to TRBD2. The CDR3 totals 15 residues. In germline, CDR1 is SGHAT, CDR2 FQNNGV. V lost 4 bases, J lost 3 bases, and 8 bases stayed unmatched. The CDR3 is CASSSGTSGLYEQYF. The CDR3 bases are TGTGCCAGCAGCTCGGGCACTAGCGGACTCTACGAGCAGTACTTC. Full variable domain (rest looked up from reference TRBV11-2 and TRBJ2-7): EAGVAQSPRYKIIEKRQSVAFWCNPISGHATLYWYQQILGQGPKLLIQFQNNGVVDDSQLPKDRFSAERLKGVDSTLKIQPAKLEDSAVYLCASSSGTSGLYEQYFGPGTRLTVT.

This clone occurred a few times. The rearrangement joins TRBV6-1 to TRBJ1-1; D unclear. Between the trimmed V and J ends, which lost 6 bases and 11 bases, there was a span of 16 bases. CDR1 and CDR2 (germline): MNHNS, SASEGT. The CDR3 length is 12 residues. The CDR3 here is CASSPFNTPAFF. The CDR3 DNA reads as TGTGCCAGCAGCCCCTTTAACACCCCCGCTTTCTTT.

J is TRBJ2-5 and V is TRBV29-1, with 7 bases lining up with TRBD2. The CDR3 loop spans 15 amino acids. V dropped 4 bases and J dropped 5; count of bases not matched to a gene: 13. Germline V gene lookup returns CDR1 SQVTM and CDR2 ANQGSEA. The CDR3 is CSVGGGRSFVETQYF. CDR3 coding DNA: TGCAGCGTTGGGGGAGGGCGATCCTTCGTGGAGACCCAGTACTTC.